This T cell receptor beta chain was identified during a study of T cell responses to AZD1222 COVID-19 vaccine. The data were produced by immunoSEQ multiplex PCR, yet TCRdb's version contains in-frame clones alone and is incomplete. This table holds tens of thousands of clones, approximately 90% found once. V was cut by 4 bases and J by 6 bases, with 21 bases left in between. The CDR3 spans 16 residues. Germline CDR1 and CDR2: MNHEY and SVGAGI. The clonotype was recovered from an adult who received the AZD1222 COVID-19 vaccine. The chain employs TRBV6-5 and TRBJ1-2; possible D gene TRBD1, 6 bases. Sequencing was performed on peripheral blood, taken 28 days after the second AZD1222 dose. CDR3 region: CASSLLGGLAEDGYTF. Here the CDR3 DNA reads TGTGCCAGCAGTTTACTAGGGGGACTGGCTGAGGATGGCTACACCTTC.